Following are 8 T cell receptor beta chains from one sample sequenced in a study of cytomegalovirus exposure and HLA in healthy donors. Clones were sequenced by immunoSEQ multiplex PCR, and TCRdb holds only the in-frame ones, with some missing. The sample includes about 330,000 clones, 86% of them seen just once. Sequencing was performed on PBMCs. The receptors were sampled from a woman in her late teens or twenties in good health and CMV-seronegative.

The V call is TRBV7-2, the J call TRBJ2-7, with a possible D match to TRBD2 (6 bases). V shed 2 bases and J shed 0 bases, with 17 bases lying between them. This CDR3 is built from 17 residues. Germline V CDR1 and CDR2: SGHTA, FQGNSA. In DNA, the CDR3 is TGTGCCAGCAGCTTATGGGCCGGGACTGCCAGCTCCTACGAGCAGTACTTC. Residues: CASSLWAGTASSYEQYF. Drawing the rest from reference TRBV7-2 and TRBJ2-7, the complete variable domain is GAGVSQSPSNKVTEKGKDVELRCDPISGHTALYWYRQSLGQGLEFLIYFQGNSAPDKSGLPSDRFSAERTGGSVSTLTIQRTQQEDSAVYLCASSLWAGTASSYEQYFGPGTRLTVT.

The V and J genes are TRBV11-2 and TRBJ2-7, with 10 bases lining up with TRBD2. The germline V gene encodes CDR1 SGHAT and CDR2 FQNNGV. The CDR3 has 17 amino acids. The junction had 17 bases not matched to a gene; V was cut back by 5 bases and J by 7 bases. The CDR3 reads CASSQRGGAGGPGEQYF. CDR3 bases: TGTGCCAGCAGCCAAAGGGGTGGAGCGGGAGGGCCGGGTGAGCAGTACTTC.

This clone came up many times. The chain uses TRBV11-3 and TRBJ2-7; the D is unclear. V was clipped by 4 bases and J by 4 bases, with 8 bases between them. CDR3 length: 12 residues. Germline-derived CDR1 and CDR2 are SGHNT and YENEEA. CDR3 loop: CASSSELYEQYF. CDR3 bases: TGTGCCAGCAGCTCTGAGTTGTACGAGCAGTACTTC.

The CDR3, as DNA: TGTGCCAGCAGCTTATCGGGACAGGGGAACAATGAGCAGTTCTTC. This encodes CASSLSGQGNNEQFF. This chain links TRBV7-3 with TRBJ2-1; TRBD1 matches at 10 bases. V trimming: 2 bases; J trimming: 5 bases; junction bases outside the gene matches: 3. Germline CDR1 is SGHTA and CDR2 is FQGTGA. CDR3 length: 15 amino acids.

As DNA, the CDR3 is TGCAGCGTTATGCCTTCTAGCGGGAGAGCTATAACCTACGAGCAGTACTTC. As protein: CSVMPSSGRAITYEQYF. The rearrangement uses TRBV29-1 and TRBJ2-7; 10 bases agree with TRBD2. CDR1 is SQVTM, CDR2 ANQGSEA, per germline. J lost 2 bases, V lost 5 bases, and 15 bases had no gene match. CDR3 length equals 17 residues.

This clone was detected once. This chain connects TRBV14 to TRBJ2-2, with TRBD1 matching 11 bases. With V trimmed by 5 bases and J by 5 bases, 4 bases remained unmatched. The germline V gene has CDR1 SGHDN and CDR2 FVKESK. The CDR3 length is 15 residues. CDR3 region: CASSTGTGGTGELFF. DNA of the CDR3: TGTGCCAGCAGCACCGGGACAGGGGGAACCGGGGAGCTGTTTTTT.

V is TRBV7-8 and J is TRBJ2-5; D is unresolved. This CDR3 is 15 amino acids long. Trimming took off 5 bases at V and 1 base at J, with 14 bases between the two ends. In germline, CDR1 is SGHVS, CDR2 FQNEAQ. CDR3 region: CASSSSAAIQETQYF. The CDR3 nucleotides are TGTGCCAGCAGCAGTTCGGCGGCCATCCAAGAGACCCAGTACTTC.

The gene calls are TRBV6-5 and TRBJ2-7; a possible D gene is TRBD2 (6 bases). Germline V gives CDR1 MNHEY, CDR2 SVGAGI. CDR3 size: 16 residues. The ends were cut back, 1 base at V and 3 bases at J, with 16 bases in the middle. The CDR3 spells CASSYFGGLSLYEQYF. Written as DNA, the CDR3 is TGTGCCAGCAGTTACTTTGGGGGACTTTCCCTCTACGAGCAGTACTTC.